This TCR beta chain originates from a study of T cell repertoires in cytomegalovirus infection. General study findings and limits: Totalled public TCR beta family frequency picked out people who carried CMV plus the relevant HLA.

In this sample, this clonotype turned up a few times. What it binds is unknown. The ends were cut back, 7 bases at V and 7 bases at J, with 14 bases in the middle. This CDR3 is 13 amino acids long. Using its own MiXCR run on the reads, TCRdb lists one record per CDR3 protein. The sample holds roughly 760,000 distinct CDR3 sequences, about 40% seen once. V gene TRBV12-3 or TRBV12-4 combines with J gene TRBJ2-1, with D maybe TRBD2 (5 bases). The sequenced sample consisted of PBMCs. This TCR derives from a human donor in good health (CMV status not recorded). Some clones in this sample may be carry-over from other donors' samples. The CDR3 DNA reads TGTGCCAGCACAACTAGTAGCAGGAATGAGCAGTTCTTC. As protein: CASTTSSRNEQFF.